This TCR beta chain was documented in a study of T cell clonality in common variable immunodeficiency. General study points: CVID patient heterogeneity limited repertoire-clinical complication correlations.

V lost 4 bases to trimming and J lost 9 bases, with 16 bases between them. The CDR3 is 14 residues long. Germline V gives CDR1 SGHVS, CDR2 FQNEAQ. This clone was counted many times. The antigen is not known. Read coverage stops 3 residues before the CDR3 terminus; the germline J gene supplies the remainder. Sequencing used immunoSEQ multiplex PCR; TCRdb keeps in-frame clones, though not all of them. The sample presents approximately 42,000 clones, none singletons. This chain joins TRBV7-8 and TRBJ2-1, with D perhaps matching TRBD2 (6 bases). This TCR came from a person between 18 and 69 years old in good health. Sequenced: peripheral blood mononuclear cells. This CDR3 reads CASSSRRADTEQFF. Partial CDR3 DNA: TGTGCCAGCAGCTCTCGGAGGGCCGATACTGAG.